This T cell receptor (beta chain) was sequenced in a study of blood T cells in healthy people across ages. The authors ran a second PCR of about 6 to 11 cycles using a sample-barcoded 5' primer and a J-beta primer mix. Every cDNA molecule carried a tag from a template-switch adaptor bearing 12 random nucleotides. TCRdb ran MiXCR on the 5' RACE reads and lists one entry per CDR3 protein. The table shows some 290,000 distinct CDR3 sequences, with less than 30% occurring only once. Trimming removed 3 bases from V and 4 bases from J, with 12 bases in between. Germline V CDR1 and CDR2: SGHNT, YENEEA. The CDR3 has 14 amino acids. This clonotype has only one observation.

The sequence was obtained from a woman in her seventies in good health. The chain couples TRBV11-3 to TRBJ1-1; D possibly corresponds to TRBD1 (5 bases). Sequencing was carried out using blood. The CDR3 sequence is CASSFQGEGTEAFF. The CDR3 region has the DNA TGTGCCAGCAGCTTTCAGGGAGAGGGCACTGAAGCTTTCTTT.